Shown below are 15 T cell receptor beta chains from a single sample sequenced in a study of identical twins. Each CDR3 protein is one row after TCRdb ran MiXCR on the 5' RACE reads. The sample contains roughly 720,000 distinct CDR3 sequences, over 15% of which appear only once. The same sample was also studied in work on T cells expressing NK-cell markers.

The sequenced material came from PBMCs. The source is a woman in her late teens or twenties in good health.

The rearrangement links TRBV2 to TRBJ2-3; D ambiguous. The CDR3 contains 15 residues. V dropped 3 bases and J dropped 2 bases, with 12 bases sitting between them. Germline CDR1 and CDR2: SNHLY and FYNNEI. CDR3 residues: CASSDDDRLTDTQYF. The CDR3 DNA reads as TGTGCCAGCAGTGACGACGACCGCCTCACAGATACGCAGTATTTT.

This clonotype has just a few counts. The chain employs TRBV5-8 and TRBJ2-2; D gene uncertain. V lost 0 bases and J 3 bases, leaving 9 bases between the germline ends. CDR3 length equals 15 residues. The V gene's germline CDR1 is SGHTS and CDR2 YDEGEE. In DNA, the CDR3 is TGTGCCAGCAGCTTGGCCGGCGGATACACCGGGGAGCTGTTTTTT. It codes for CASSLAGGYTGELFF.

This clonotype was counted between two and nine times. CDR3 amino acids: CASSELTGWGYTF. Written as DNA, the CDR3 is TGTGCCAGCAGTGAATTGACAGGCTGGGGCTACACCTTC. V is TRBV6-1 and J is TRBJ1-2; perhaps TRBD1 as D (6 bases). The V gene's germline CDR1 is MNHNS and CDR2 SASEGT. The CDR3 consists of 13 residues. V was trimmed by 2 bases and J by 8 bases, leaving 12 bases between them.

This rearrangement joins TRBV3-1 to TRBJ2-5; tentative D call: TRBD2 (5 bases). Deletions cut 6 bases from V and 1 base from J, with 9 bases between. CDR1 LGHDT and CDR2 YNNKEL come from the germline V gene (reference sequence). The CDR3 contains 13 residues. CDR3 bases: TGTGCCAGCAGGCCTAGCCTCCAAGAGACCCAGTACTTC. It encodes CASRPSLQETQYF.

This clonotype was observed a few times. This chain connects TRBV12-3 or TRBV12-4 to TRBJ2-7, with TRBD1 as a possible D gene (6 bases). The CDR3 is 14 amino acids. The V and J ends lost 2 bases and 6 bases respectively, with 14 bases between them. The CDR3 protein is CASSLRTGTPEQYF. The CDR3 coding sequence is TGTGCCAGCAGTTTACGTACAGGGACCCCCGAGCAGTACTTC.

The V call is TRBV5-1, the J call TRBJ2-3; 12 bases are a match to TRBD2. V lost 6 bases and J lost 6; bases outside the gene matches: 2. Germline CDR1 is SGHRS and CDR2 is YFSETQ. The CDR3 contains 13 residues. For the CDR3, the DNA is TGCGCCAGCAAGACTAGCGGGGGTGATACGCAGTATTTT. It is translated as CASKTSGGDTQYF.

This clonotype showed up just a few times. The V and J genes are TRBV3-1 and TRBJ2-3; D gene ambiguous. Germline loops: CDR1 LGHDT, CDR2 YNNKEL (reference sequence). V gave up 5 bases and J gave up 9 bases, with 12 bases separating them. CDR3 length: 12 residues. The CDR3 nucleotides read TGTGCCAGCAGCACATCCACCGGAACGCAGTATTTT. It yields the protein CASSTSTGTQYF.

This clonotype was observed a few times. The rearrangement uses TRBV20-1 and TRBJ1-5; weak D call: TRBD1 (5 bases). V was trimmed by 2 bases and J by 5 bases, leaving 16 bases between them. From germline, CDR1 is DFQATT and CDR2 SNEGSKA (reference sequence). The CDR3 covers 15 residues. The DNA of the CDR3 is TGCAGTGCTAGACTTTGGCAGGGCGGAGATCAGCCCCAGCATTTT. Its protein product is CSARLWQGGDQPQHF.

V usage is TRBV7-2 and J usage is TRBJ2-2, with 8 nucleotides matching TRBD2. J gave up 9 bases and V 0 bases, and 15 bases lay outside the gene matches. The CDR3 consists of 18 residues. From germline, CDR1 is SGHTA and CDR2 FQGNSA. This CDR3 reads CASSLAYGRAPSDWELFF. CDR3 bases: TGTGCCAGCAGCTTAGCTTACGGGAGGGCCCCCTCGGACTGGGAGCTGTTTTTT.

The V and J genes are TRBV11-2 and TRBJ2-7; 9 positions agree with TRBD2. Per germline, CDR1 SGHAT and CDR2 FQNNGV. This CDR3 is 18 amino acids long. The J segment lost 5 bases and the V segment lost 2 bases, leaving 16 bases of the junction unmatched. CDR3: CASSLRSRAGGYYHEQYF. In DNA form, the CDR3 reads TGTGCCAGCAGCTTACGTTCTAGAGCGGGAGGATATTACCACGAGCAGTACTTC.

For the CDR3, the DNA is TGCGCCGGAGGACAGGTCCCTGGAGGTGAGCAGTTCTTC. It specifies CAGGQVPGGEQFF. The rearrangement links TRBV5-1 to TRBJ2-1, with 7 positions matching TRBD1. This CDR3 comprises 13 residues. The V gene end was trimmed by 10 bases and the J gene end by 9 bases; junction bases not matched to a gene: 13. Germline lookup yields CDR1 SGHRS and CDR2 YFSETQ.

This chain uses TRBV27 with TRBJ2-5; no clear D gene. The V end lost 4 bases, the J end lost 10 bases, and 16 bases lay between the germline ends. The V gene's germline CDR1 is MNHEY and CDR2 SMNVEV (reference sequence). This CDR3 is 13 amino acids long. This chain's CDR3 is CASSSARTIFQYF. The DNA of the CDR3 is TGTGCCAGCAGTTCTGCACGTACCATCTTCCAGTACTTC.

This clonotype came up a few times. V usage is TRBV20-1 and J usage is TRBJ2-1, with TRBD2 as a possible D gene (6 bases). The V end was cut by 3 bases, the J end by 4 bases, with 19 bases between. The germline V gene has CDR1 DFQATT and CDR2 SNEGSKA (reference sequence). The CDR3 covers 16 residues. This CDR3 reads CSASSVEGAGYNEQFF. CDR3 nucleotide sequence: TGCAGTGCTAGCAGCGTCGAAGGGGCGGGATACAATGAGCAGTTCTTC.

The V call is TRBV7-9, the J call TRBJ1-4; TRBD1 aligns across 11 bases. Germline values: CDR1 SEHNR, CDR2 FQNEAQ (reference sequence). Trimming at V came to 5 bases and at J to 7 bases, leaving 6 bases not matched to a gene. The CDR3 loop spans 15 amino acids. The CDR3 sequence is CASSTVDRGLEKLFF. Written as DNA, the CDR3 is TGTGCCAGCAGCACCGTGGACAGGGGGCTTGAAAAACTGTTTTTT.

The rearrangement links TRBV5-1 to TRBJ1-1; unclear D gene. Germline lookup yields CDR1 SGHRS and CDR2 YFSETQ. V was shortened by 1 base and J by 1 base, with 8 bases between the two germline ends. The CDR3 consists of 14 residues. Here the CDR3 DNA reads TGCGCCAGCAGCTTGCATGGGTGGAACACTGAAGCTTTCTTT. Translation gives CASSLHGWNTEAFF.